This entry lists 14 T cell receptor beta chains sequenced from one sample in a study of cytomegalovirus exposure and HLA in healthy donors (dated by TCRdb to about 2017). The method behind the library was the immunoSEQ multiplex PCR assay. The immuneACCESS repertoire file appears here via TCRdb, limited to in-frame rearrangements. These files lack a portion of the clones; in checked studies, under half of the deficit traces to unresolved V genes, and the cause of the others is not known. The sample profile shows 80,000 to 90,000 clones; roughly 97% of them were found once. Of the sample, over 0.7% is held by the ten largest clones. Sequencing was carried out using PBMCs. These receptors all come from a man younger than 35 in good health and CMV-seronegative.

This clone was counted once. The chain is built from TRBV7-3 and TRBJ2-1; TRBD2 might be the D (6 bases). Germline CDR1 is SGHTA and CDR2 is FQGTGA. The V end was cut by 3 bases, the J end by 6 bases, with 12 bases between. CDR3 length equals 14 residues. The CDR3 spells CASSFPGGANEQFF. The DNA for the CDR3 is TGTGCCAGCAGCTTCCCAGGCGGGGCCAATGAGCAGTTCTTC.

V usage is TRBV21-1 and J usage is TRBJ2-3; the table's D call of TRBD1 was not tested on the DNA. TRBV21-1 is deemed a pseudogene. The CDR3 runs to 17 residues. In DNA form, the CDR3 reads TGTGCCAGCAGCAAACCGGTGAGACAGGGCCGAACAGATACGCAGTATTTT. Translating it yields CASSKPVRQGRTDTQYF.

This chain uses TRBV4-1 with TRBJ2-5, with D unresolved. V lost 2 bases and J 1 base, leaving 11 bases between the germline ends. The CDR3 totals 15 residues. CDR1 is MGHRA and CDR2 is YSYEKL in the germline V gene. This chain's CDR3 is CASSQSSVSQETQYF. CDR3 nucleotide sequence: TGCGCCAGCAGCCAAAGTTCGGTCTCCCAAGAGACCCAGTACTTC.

The chain recombines TRBV6-6 with TRBJ1-1; D gene uncertain. The CDR3 is made up of 15 amino acids. The germline V gene has CDR1 MNHNY and CDR2 SVGAGI (reference sequence). V lost 7 bases and J 0 bases, leaving 15 bases between the germline ends. As DNA, the CDR3 is TGTGCCAGCATGTGGTCTTATGAGATGAACACTGAAGCTTTCTTT. This gives the protein CASMWSYEMNTEAFF.

The chain combines TRBV7-2 with TRBJ2-7; perhaps TRBD1 as D (6 bases). The length of the CDR3 is 12 residues. The germline V gene encodes CDR1 SGHTA and CDR2 FQGNSA. Deletions cut 2 bases from V and 6 bases from J, with 8 bases between. CDR3: CASSLQGFEQYF. The DNA for the CDR3 is TGTGCCAGCAGCTTACAGGGGTTCGAGCAGTACTTC.

The chain has TRBV11-2 and TRBJ2-7, with D hard to call. The germline CDR1 and CDR2 sequences are SGHAT and FQNNGV. Trimming shortened V by 6 bases and J by 0 bases, and 3 bases separated the two germline ends. The CDR3 is 11 amino acids. The CDR3 DNA reads as TGTGCCAGCAGGGACTCCTACGAGCAGTACGTC. Translating it yields CASRDSYEQYV.

This rearrangement joins TRBV19 to TRBJ2-2; a possible D gene is TRBD1 (5 bases). The germline V and J ends were trimmed by 1 base and 6 bases, with 12 bases remaining between them. This CDR3 has 15 amino acids. Germline lookup yields CDR1 LNHDA and CDR2 SQIVND (reference sequence). The CDR3 nucleotides read TGTGCCAGTAGTATAGTAGGGGATGTCGCCGGGGAGCTGTTTTTT. Translated, it gives CASSIVGDVAGELFF.

A note on this clone: Other DNA variants within this sample encode the same CDR3. The chain recombines TRBV19 with TRBJ1-5; 7 bases agree with TRBD1. V dropped 3 bases and J dropped 2; count of bases not matched to a gene: 1. The length of the CDR3 is 14 residues. CDR1 and CDR2 from the germline V gene are LNHDA and SQIVND (reference sequence). DNA for the CDR3: TGTGCCAGTAGTATCACAGGGGGCAATCAGCCCCAGCATTTT. Its translation is CASSITGGNQPQHF.

V is TRBV4-3 and J is TRBJ2-6; TRBD1 might be the D (6 bases). This CDR3 comprises 18 residues. Trimming took off 1 base at V and 4 bases at J, with 17 bases between the two ends. Germline V gives CDR1 LGHNA, CDR2 YSLEER. The CDR3 nucleotides read TGCGCCAGCAGCCAAGCTCTCGTGGGGGCGTCGGGGGCCAACGTCCTGACTTTC. Its translation is CASSQALVGASGANVLTF.

The chain links TRBV29-1 to TRBJ2-3, with D possibly TRBD2 on 5 matching bases. The V end lost 4 bases, the J end lost 4 bases, and 9 bases lay between the germline ends. CDR1 is SQVTM and CDR2 is ANQGSEA in the germline V gene. The CDR3 runs to 12 residues. The CDR3 loop reads CSVAGGADTQYF. The CDR3, as DNA: TGCAGCGTTGCCGGAGGAGCAGATACGCAGTATTTT.

This chain connects TRBV5-1 to TRBJ1-2, with unresolved D. The CDR3 length is 13 residues. The V gene's germline CDR1 is SGHRS and CDR2 YFSETQ. Between the trimmed V and J ends, which lost 4 bases and 0 bases, there was a span of 7 bases. The CDR3 reads CASSATANYGYTF. The DNA of the CDR3 is TGCGCCAGCAGCGCCACAGCTAACTATGGCTACACCTTC.

The chain links TRBV7-9 to TRBJ2-7, with 12 bases identical to TRBD1. There are 17 residues in the CDR3. Per the germline V gene, CDR1 is SEHNR and CDR2 is FQNEAQ (reference sequence). The ends lost 3 bases at V and 5 bases at J; junction bases unmatched: 11. The CDR3 sequence is CASSFAGTGGYYNEQYF. The DNA for the CDR3 is TGTGCCAGCAGCTTCGCCGGGACAGGGGGCTATTATAACGAGCAGTACTTC.

In this sample, this clone turned up a few times. The V gene is TRBV7-9, the J gene TRBJ2-4, with 12 bases that match TRBD2. The V segment lost 0 bases and the J segment 4 bases; nucleotides outside the gene matches: 4. Germline V gene sequence: CDR1 SEHNR, CDR2 FQNEAQ (reference sequence). This CDR3 spans 17 amino acids. The CDR3 spells CASSLATSGSSKNIQYF. The CDR3 coding sequence is TGTGCCAGCAGCTTAGCGACTAGCGGGAGCTCTAAAAACATTCAGTACTTC.

This chain links TRBV10-3 with TRBJ1-4; tentatively, D is TRBD1 (5 bases). CDR3 length: 13 residues. V shed 7 bases and J shed 8 bases, with 14 bases lying between them. Per germline, CDR1 ENHRY and CDR2 SYGVKD. As DNA, the CDR3 is TGTGCCATCACTGGAGGGGCGGGCGAAAAACTGTTTTTT. As protein: CAITGGAGEKLFF.